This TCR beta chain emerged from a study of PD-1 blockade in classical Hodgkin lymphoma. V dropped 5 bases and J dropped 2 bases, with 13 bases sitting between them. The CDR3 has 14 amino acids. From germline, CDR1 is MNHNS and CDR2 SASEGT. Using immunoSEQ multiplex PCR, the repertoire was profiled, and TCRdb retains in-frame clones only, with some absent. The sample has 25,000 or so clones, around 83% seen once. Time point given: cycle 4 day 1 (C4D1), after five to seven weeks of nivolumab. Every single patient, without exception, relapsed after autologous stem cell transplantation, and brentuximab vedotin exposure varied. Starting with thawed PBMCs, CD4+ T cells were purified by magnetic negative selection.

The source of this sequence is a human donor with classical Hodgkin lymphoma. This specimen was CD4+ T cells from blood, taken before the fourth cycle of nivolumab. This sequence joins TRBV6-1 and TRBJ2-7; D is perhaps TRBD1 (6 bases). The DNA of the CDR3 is TGTGCCAGCAGTTTAGGACAGCCTCCCTACGAGCAGTACTTC. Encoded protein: CASSLGQPPYEQYF.